The rows below give T cell receptor beta chains drawn from one sample of a study of T cell changes during pregnancy in multiple sclerosis. Repertoires were generated with immunoSEQ multiplex PCR, while TCRdb's copy carries only in-frame clones and drops some. The sample contains roughly 32,000 clones, roughly nine tenths of which appear only once. Specimen: CD8+ T cells from peripheral blood mononuclear cells, collected in the third trimester of pregnancy. These receptors originate from a female donor with multiple sclerosis, enrolled in a pregnancy study. CDR3s include the opening cysteine and the closing phenylalanine or tryptophan. The D gene is left open where the match is weak. For some rows the clone size is stated as once, few or many, or as a class when expanded; others skip it.

.	TRBV27	.	TRBJ1-5	TGTGCCAGCAGTCCCTCAGGAAGTGTACGGGAAGATCAGCCCCAGCATTTT	CASSPSGSVREDQPQHF
TRBD2	TRBV4-1	.	TRBJ2-3	TGCGCCAGCAGCCAAGGTGGCGGGGGACCCACAGATACGCAGTATTTT	CASSQGGGGPTDTQYF
.	TRBV6-5	medium-sized	TRBJ1-3	TGTGCCAGCAGGGCTGCTGGAAACACCATATATTTT	CASRAAGNTIYF
.	TRBV2	.	TRBJ1-2	TGTGCCACCCTTTCGACAGGCGACTATGGCTACACCTTC	CATLSTGDYGYTF
TRBD1	TRBV4-1	.	TRBJ2-2	TGCGCCAGCAGCCAAGAAGAACGGGACAGGGCGTATATGGTGGGGGAGCTGTTTTTT	CASSQEERDRAYMVGELFF
.	TRBV27	.	TRBJ1-6	TGTGCCAGCAGTTTAGCTCTGAGGATCCAGGGGAATTCACCCCTCCACTTT	CASSLALRIQGNSPLHF
TRBD2	TRBV7-2	.	TRBJ2-5	TGTGCCAGCAGCCCGGGACTAGCGGGAGGACAAGAGACCCAGTACTTC	CASSPGLAGGQETQYF
.	TRBV21-1	.	TRBJ2-7	TGTGCCAGCAGCAAAGCGCTCGGTATCGGGGGAGGCGTCGAGCAGTACTTC	CASSKALGIGGGVEQYF
TRBD1	TRBV27	.	TRBJ1-6	TGTGCCAGCAGGCGAAAGGGACAGGAGCTGGGGTCACCCCTCCACTTT	CASRRKGQELGSPLHF
TRBD2	TRBV6-6	medium-sized	TRBJ2-3	TGTGCCAGCAGTTACGAAAGCGGGGGGGCGGATACGCAGTATTTT	CASSYESGGADTQYF
.	TRBV7-8	.	TRBJ1-6	TGTGCCAGCAGCTTAGACGTTTTGGGAGACGCTTATAATTCACCCCTCCACTTT	CASSLDVLGDAYNSPLHF
.	TRBV27	.	TRBJ2-3	TGTGCCAGCAGTCCAACTAGCACAGATACGCAGTATTTT	CASSPTSTDTQYF
TRBD1	TRBV2	.	TRBJ1-1	TGTGCCAGCAGAGGGACAGGGAACACTGAAGCTTTCTTT	CASRGTGNTEAFF
.	TRBV29-1	.	TRBJ2-1	TGCAGCGTTGAAGCGCAGGGTCGCTCCTACAATGAGCAGTTCTTC	CSVEAQGRSYNEQFF
.	TRBV2	.	TRBJ2-7	TGTGCCAGCAGTTCTTCCTCCTACGAGCAGTACTTC	CASSSSSYEQYF
TRBD2	TRBV19	.	TRBJ2-2	TGTGCCAGTAGTGGGACTAGCGGGACCGCGAACACCGGGGAGCTGTTTTTT	CASSGTSGTANTGELFF
TRBD1	TRBV9	.	TRBJ2-7	TGTGCCAGCAGCGTCCGGGACAGGGGAGACGAGCAGTACTTC	CASSVRDRGDEQYF
.	TRBV7-6	.	TRBJ2-7	TGTGCCAGCAGCTCAGACAATGAGCAGTACTTC	CASSSDNEQYF
.	TRBV5-4	.	TRBJ1-2	TGTGCCAGCAGCTCTCAGGGGCGAGTCTCTAACTATGGCTACACCTTC	CASSSQGRVSNYGYTF
TRBD1	TRBV14	.	TRBJ1-2	TGTGCCAGCAGCCAAACTGGACAGGGGAACTATGGCTACACCTTC	CASSQTGQGNYGYTF
TRBD1	TRBV18	large	TRBJ1-5	TGTGCCAGCTCACTCTTCAGACAGGGCTCTAGCAATCAGCCCCAGCATTTT	CASSLFRQGSSNQPQHF
.	TRBV4-1	.	TRBJ1-5	TGCGCCAGCAGCCAGGGAGGGAATCAGCCCCAGCATTTT	CASSQGGNQPQHF
.	TRBV7-3	.	TRBJ2-3	TGTGCCAGCAGCTCCGGGATGCCAGATACGCAGTATTTT	CASSSGMPDTQYF